These 14 T cell receptor beta chains share one sample of origin, sequenced in a study of shared clonotypes between healthy human individuals. Produced via immunoSEQ multiplex PCR; TCRdb's table is partial and in-frame only. The sample has about 2.1 million clones, around 95% seen once. Naivety among CD8 cells was defined by CD45RO negativity and positive CCR7 selection, thereby excluding terminally differentiated effector memory CD45RA+ cells. Sequenced sample: naive CD8+ T cells from PBMCs. Receptor source: a young man in good health. Some clones in this sample may be carry-over from other donors' samples.

The genes are TRBV5-8 and TRBJ2-3; D is ambiguous. This CDR3 is built from 12 residues. The germline V gene has CDR1 SGHTS and CDR2 YDEGEE. Trimming stripped 3 bases from V and 4 bases from J, with 6 bases between. The CDR3 sequence: CASSWSPDTQYF. The DNA for the CDR3 is TGTGCCAGCAGCTGGAGCCCAGATACGCAGTATTTT. Complete variable domain (other parts from reference TRBV5-8 and TRBJ2-3): EAGVTQSPTHLIKTRGQQATLRCSPISGHTSVYWYQQALGLGLQFLLWYDEGEERNRGNFPPRFSGRQFPNYSSELNVNALELEDSALYLCASSWSPDTQYFGPGTRLTVL.

As to this clone: Within the sample, other DNA sequences also encode this same CDR3. The chain combines TRBV27 with TRBJ2-3; 10 bases agree with TRBD1. The germline V gene encodes CDR1 MNHEY and CDR2 SMNVEV (reference sequence). The CDR3 is made up of 15 amino acids. The ends lost 5 bases at V and 2 bases at J; junction bases unmatched: 4. CDR3 in DNA: TGTGCCAGCAGTCCCAGACAGGGGGCCACAGATACGCAGTATTTT. Residues: CASSPRQGATDTQYF.

This chain connects TRBV9 to TRBJ2-1; 9 nucleotides agree with TRBD2. The ends lost 3 bases at V and 7 bases at J; junction bases unmatched: 2. The CDR3 is made up of 13 amino acids. Germline V CDR1 and CDR2: SGDLS, YYNGEE. The DNA for the CDR3 is TGTGCCAGCAGCGCTAGCGGGATTAATGAGCAGTTCTTC. Translated, it gives CASSASGINEQFF.

The V gene is TRBV6-5, the J gene TRBJ2-1; D is perhaps TRBD1 (6 bases). CDR1 and CDR2 (germline): MNHEY, SVGAGI. This CDR3 contains 14 residues. Trimming stripped 6 bases from V and 10 bases from J, with 19 bases between. The CDR3 loop reads CASSLQGAVGEQFF. The CDR3 nucleotides are TGTGCCAGCAGCCTACAGGGTGCAGTAGGAGAGCAGTTCTTC.

The chain employs TRBV7-8 and TRBJ2-7; D perhaps matches TRBD2 (6 bases). Trimming stripped 1 base from V and 5 bases from J, with 15 bases between. The CDR3 consists of 15 residues. CDR1 is SGHVS, CDR2 FQNEAQ, per germline. The CDR3 nucleotides read TGTGCCAGCAGCTTAGATAGGAGGGGCGGGCACGAGCAGTACTTC. This codes for CASSLDRRGGHEQYF.

The gene calls are TRBV7-9 and TRBJ2-7, with TRBD2 matching over 12 bases. Germline CDR1 is SEHNR and CDR2 is FQNEAQ (reference sequence). V trimming: 5 bases; J trimming: 0 bases; junction bases outside the gene matches: 8. CDR3 size: 17 residues. The CDR3 sequence is CASSGTSGRRSSYEQYF. DNA for the CDR3: TGTGCCAGCAGCGGGACTAGCGGGCGTCGGAGCTCCTACGAGCAGTACTTC.

The chain joins TRBV7-8 to TRBJ2-3; D may be TRBD2 (5 bases). The ends were cut back, 7 bases at V and 3 bases at J, with 17 bases in the middle. The CDR3 spans 15 residues. Germline values: CDR1 SGHVS, CDR2 FQNEAQ. The CDR3 reads CASTRERSRTDTQYF. The CDR3 bases are TGTGCCAGCACTCGGGAACGGAGCCGAACAGATACGCAGTATTTT.

The gene calls are TRBV7-9 and TRBJ2-7; a weak D match, TRBD1 (5 bases). Trimming shortened V by 1 base and J by 4 bases, and 14 bases separated the two germline ends. CDR3 size: 15 residues. The germline gives CDR1 SEHNR, CDR2 FQNEAQ (reference sequence). The DNA for the CDR3 is TGTGCCAGCAGCTTAGAGGGTGGGGCAACGTACGAGCAGTACTTC. It specifies CASSLEGGATYEQYF.

The chain links TRBV29-1 to TRBJ2-7; perhaps TRBD1 as D (6 bases). In germline, CDR1 is SQVTM, CDR2 ANQGSEA. V shed 5 bases and J shed 4 bases, with 9 bases lying between them. The CDR3 is 11 amino acids. The CDR3 here is CSVYREYEQYF. In nucleotides, the CDR3 is TGCAGCGTTTACAGGGAGTACGAGCAGTACTTC.

This sequence joins TRBV19 and TRBJ1-1, with D perhaps TRBD1 (5 bases). This CDR3 contains 13 residues. V lost 6 bases to trimming and J lost 2 bases, with 10 bases between them. The germline V gene has CDR1 LNHDA and CDR2 SQIVND (reference sequence). CDR3 in amino acids: CASRLTVNTEAFF. The CDR3, as DNA: TGTGCCAGTAGATTGACAGTCAACACTGAAGCTTTCTTT.

The gene calls are TRBV19 and TRBJ1-4; D remains ambiguous. The CDR3 is 13 residues long. V was pared by 3 bases and J by 5 bases, with 7 bases between. Germline V gene sequence: CDR1 LNHDA, CDR2 SQIVND (reference sequence). CDR3 loop: CASSIRINEKLFF. The CDR3 DNA reads as TGTGCCAGTAGTATTAGGATAAATGAAAAACTGTTTTTT.

The chain has TRBV19 and TRBJ2-6; unclear D gene. The CDR3 sequence is 14 residues long. V lost 6 bases and J 0 bases, leaving 6 bases between the germline ends. From germline, CDR1 is LNHDA and CDR2 SQIVND (reference sequence). The CDR3 is CASREYSGANVLTF. CDR3 DNA: TGTGCCAGTAGGGAGTACTCTGGGGCCAACGTCCTGACTTTC.

A single count supports this clone. The V and J genes are TRBV7-8 and TRBJ2-7; D might be TRBD2 (6 bases). The CDR3 totals 17 residues. Germline CDR1 reads SGHVS; CDR2 reads FQNEAQ. Trimming cost V 5 bases and J 0 bases, with 20 bases left between them. CDR3 residues: CASSPLARLPGSYEQYF. The CDR3, as DNA: TGTGCCAGCAGCCCACTAGCACGGCTCCCCGGCTCCTACGAGCAGTACTTC.

This clone was counted between two and nine times. Other DNA sequences in this sample translate to the same CDR3. The rearrangement joins TRBV27 to TRBJ2-1, with 8 bases fitting TRBD2. The V and J ends lost 2 bases and 3 bases, in that order; junction bases with no gene match: 3. The CDR3 contains 15 residues. The V gene's germline CDR1 is MNHEY and CDR2 SMNVEV (reference sequence). The CDR3 region has the DNA TGTGCCAGCAGTTTAGCGGGAGGAGGCTACAATGAGCAGTTCTTC. The encoded protein is CASSLAGGGYNEQFF.